This T cell receptor beta chain was captured by sequencing in a study of neurological immune-mediated disorders (dated by TCRdb to between 2017 and 2020). For the study in its entirety: Peripheral blood TCR-beta repertoires from HTLV-I-associated myelopathy (HAM/TSP) patients, multiple sclerosis patients and healthy controls were compared by UMI-based sequencing. The approximately 100 TCR-beta libraries included longitudinal samples, technical triplicates and paired sorted CD4+ and CD8+ T-cell subsets alongside PBMC samples. The cohort comprised about 68 subjects: some 15 HAM/TSP patients, 35 or so multiple sclerosis patients and approximately 20 healthy controls. The full study reports these points: The highest TCR clonal expansion was observed in HAM/TSP patients, whereas the lowest was observed in MS patients, even when compared with healthy controls. No identical CDR3 amino acid sequences were shared among expanded clones across subjects, suggesting private TCR-beta repertoires in all groups.

cDNA synthesis used template-switch 5'RACE with a primer carrying a 10-nucleotide random unique molecular identifier tagging each TCR transcript. Every sequencing run yielded over 160 million TCR-beta sequences covering 15-18 subjects. The RNeasy kit was used to extract total RNA. TCR-beta VDJ regions were amplified with primers for the TCR constant region and the 5'RACE anchor, using the KAPA Real-time Library Amplification kit. Sample indexes and Illumina adaptors were added in a first PCR, and a second PCR then increased library yield. After purification with Ampure beads, the TCR product of roughly 650 bp was size-selected on a 2% E-gel SizeSelection system. Library quality was checked on a Bioanalyzer, concentration was measured with Qubit, and libraries were quantified with the Kapa Library Quantification kit before pooling. Libraries were sequenced paired-end 2 x 150 bp on an Illumina HiSeq 2500. To increase sequence diversity, roughly 24-32% phiX was spiked into each library pool. As for how the authors treated the data: Quality-filtered reads were processed with the UMI-based MiGEC pipeline, and over 90% of raw TCR sequences were removed by the MiGEC pipeline during error correction. IMGT germline references were used for aligning VDJ genes, and each clonotype was defined as a unique CDR3 amino acid sequence together with its V-J genes. Clonal expansion, Shannon diversity, and CDR3 relatedness (CalcPairwiseDistances, ClusterSamples) were evaluated with VDJtools, and phylogenetic trees were built with CLCbio workbench. Expanded clones were defined as having at least 8 unique UMIs, based on coefficient-of-variation modelling across technical triplicates. The public reads were quality trimmed at Q25 with fastp and then assembled into clones with MiXCR by TCRdb, keeping productive beta chains. Each CDR3 protein appears once, grouped with its most common genes and DNA. TCRdb's processing, not the authors' own work, is the source of the V and J calls. The sample table contains about 50,000 distinct CDR3 sequences; only one count was recorded for about 15% of them. Of the sample, more than 3.5% falls within the top ten clones.

Trimming costs V 4 bases and J 11 bases, and their ends lie 12 bases apart. The CDR3 runs 12 amino acids, cysteine and phenylalanine included. Only the CDR3 DNA stays, 36 bases, in frame from base 1. The germline V gene (reference sequence) specifies SGHKS as CDR1 and YYEKEE as CDR2. This clonotype was seen at least ten times. No cognate antigen has been identified for it. No base-level quality is on record; no much larger clone is a single base apart. Healthy controls were blood bank volunteers in Maryland, USA. Libraries from unsorted PBMCs were made from 2 million PBMCs kept in RNAlater at -80 degrees C until RNA extraction. Peripheral blood underwent Ficoll-Hypaque density gradient centrifugation to isolate PBMCs, which were then cryopreserved in liquid nitrogen.

The sequence came from a man aged 60-69 years in good health. The sequence is built from TRBV5-5 and TRBJ1-4, with a weak D call of TRBD1 (5 bases match). Specimen: PBMCs. The CDR3 protein sequence reads: CASSLRDGKLFF. The DNA is as follows: TGTGCCAGCAGCCTAAGGGACGGGAAACTGTTTTTT.